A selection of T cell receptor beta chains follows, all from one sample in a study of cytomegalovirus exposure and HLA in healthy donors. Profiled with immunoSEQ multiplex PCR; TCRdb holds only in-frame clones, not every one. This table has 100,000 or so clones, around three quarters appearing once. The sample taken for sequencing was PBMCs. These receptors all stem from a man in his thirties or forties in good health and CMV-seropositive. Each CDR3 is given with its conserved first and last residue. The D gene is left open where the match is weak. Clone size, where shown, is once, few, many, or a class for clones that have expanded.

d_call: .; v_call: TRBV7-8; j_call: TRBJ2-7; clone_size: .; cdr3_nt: TGTGCCAGCAGCCCCCTCCGGGAGCAGTACTTC; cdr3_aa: CASSPLREQYF
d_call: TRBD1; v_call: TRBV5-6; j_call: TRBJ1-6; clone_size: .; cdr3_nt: TGTGCCAGCAGCGCCGACAGGGCTTCACCCCTCCACTTT; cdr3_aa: CASSADRASPLHF
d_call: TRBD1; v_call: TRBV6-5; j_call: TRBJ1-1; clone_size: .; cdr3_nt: TGTGCCAGCAGTTCTACCTACAGGGGCTTGGAGACTGAAGCTTTCTTT; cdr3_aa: CASSSTYRGLETEAFF
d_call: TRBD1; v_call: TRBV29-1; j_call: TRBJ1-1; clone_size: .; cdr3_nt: TGCAGCGCTGTTAGGGGGCGCAAGAACACTGAAGCTTTCTTT; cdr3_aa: CSAVRGRKNTEAFF
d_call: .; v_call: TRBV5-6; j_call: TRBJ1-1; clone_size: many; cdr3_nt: TGTGCCAGCAGCTTTGGGTCCGGGGGAGCTTTCTTT; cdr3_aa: CASSFGSGGAFF
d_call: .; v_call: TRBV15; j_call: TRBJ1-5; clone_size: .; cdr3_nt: TGTGCCACCAGCAGAGATCAAGGGGACAATCAGCCCCAGCATTTT; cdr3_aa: CATSRDQGDNQPQHF
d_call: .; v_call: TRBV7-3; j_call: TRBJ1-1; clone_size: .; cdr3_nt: TGTGCCAGCAGCTCAGACAGAAACACTGAAGCTTTCTTT; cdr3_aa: CASSSDRNTEAFF
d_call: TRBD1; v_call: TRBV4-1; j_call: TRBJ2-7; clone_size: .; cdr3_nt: TGCGCCAGCAGCTTCGGACAGGCCTACGAGCAGTACTTC; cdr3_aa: CASSFGQAYEQYF
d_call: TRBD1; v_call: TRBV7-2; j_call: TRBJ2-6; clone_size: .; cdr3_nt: TGTGCCAGCAGCGGGGACAGGGGTTCGTACGGGGCCAACGTCCTGACTTTC; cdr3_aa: CASSGDRGSYGANVLTF
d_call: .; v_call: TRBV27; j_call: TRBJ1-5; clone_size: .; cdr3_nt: TGTGCCAGCAGCTTCAGTATAACTCAGCCCCAGCATTTT; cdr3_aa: CASSFSITQPQHF
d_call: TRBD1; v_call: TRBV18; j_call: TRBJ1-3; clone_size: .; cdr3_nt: TGTGCCAGCTCAACCGGACAGGGCCACACTGGAAACACCATATATTTT; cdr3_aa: CASSTGQGHTGNTIYF
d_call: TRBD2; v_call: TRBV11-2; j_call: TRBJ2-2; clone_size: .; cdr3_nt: TGTGCCAGCAGCCCTCGACTAGCGGGGAACACCGGGGAGCTGTTTTTT; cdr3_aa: CASSPRLAGNTGELFF
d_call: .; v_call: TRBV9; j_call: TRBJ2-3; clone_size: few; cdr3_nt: TGTGCCAGCAGCCCCGGGACACTCTTCACAGATACGCAGTATTTT; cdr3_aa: CASSPGTLFTDTQYF
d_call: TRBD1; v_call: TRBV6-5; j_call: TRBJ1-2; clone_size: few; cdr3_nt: TGTGCCAGCAGTTCGCGACAGGGGACTAACTATGGCTACACCTTC; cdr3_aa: CASSSRQGTNYGYTF
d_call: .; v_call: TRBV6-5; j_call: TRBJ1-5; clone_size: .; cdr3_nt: TGTGCCAGCAGAATGACACCCAATCAGCCCCAGCATTTT; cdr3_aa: CASRMTPNQPQHF
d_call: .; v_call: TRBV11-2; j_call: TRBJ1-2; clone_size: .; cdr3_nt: TGTGCCAGCAGTCCTCAGGGTAACTATGGCTACACCTTC; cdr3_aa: CASSPQGNYGYTF
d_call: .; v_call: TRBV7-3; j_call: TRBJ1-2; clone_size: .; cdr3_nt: TGTGCCAGCAGCTTAGGACAGCTCAACTATGGCTACACCTTC; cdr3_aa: CASSLGQLNYGYTF
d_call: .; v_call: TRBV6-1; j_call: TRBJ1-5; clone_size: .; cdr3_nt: TGTGCCAGCAGATCAGGGAGGAATGACCAGCCCCAGCATTTT; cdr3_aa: CASRSGRNDQPQHF
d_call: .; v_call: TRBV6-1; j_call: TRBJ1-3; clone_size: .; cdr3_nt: TGTGCCAGCAGTGTTGGCAGGGGATCTGGAAACACCATATATTTT; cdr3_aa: CASSVGRGSGNTIYF
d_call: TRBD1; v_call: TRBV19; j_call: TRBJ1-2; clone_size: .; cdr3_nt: TGTGCCAGCCGGGACAGGGAAGATCGGGGCTACACCTTC; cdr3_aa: CASRDREDRGYTF
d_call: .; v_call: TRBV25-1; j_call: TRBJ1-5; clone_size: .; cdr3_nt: TGTGCCAGCAGCCGACAGGGCAATCAGCCCCAGCATTTT; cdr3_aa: CASSRQGNQPQHF
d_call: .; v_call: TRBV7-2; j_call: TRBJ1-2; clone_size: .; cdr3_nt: TGTGCCAGCAGTTCCGACTGGGACTATGGCTACACCTTC; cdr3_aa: CASSSDWDYGYTF
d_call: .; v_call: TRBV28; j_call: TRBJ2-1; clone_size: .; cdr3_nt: TGTGCCAGCAGTTTGGACTATCTCGGCGCCAATGAGCAGTTCTTC; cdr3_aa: CASSLDYLGANEQFF
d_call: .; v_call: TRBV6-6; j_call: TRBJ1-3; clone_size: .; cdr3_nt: TGTGCCAGCAGTTACTCGGGGAGGAGCTCTGGAAACACCATATATTTT; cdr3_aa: CASSYSGRSSGNTIYF
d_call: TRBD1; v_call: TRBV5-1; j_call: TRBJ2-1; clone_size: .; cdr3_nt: TGCGCCAGCAGCAGGCAGGGGGAATACAATGAGCAGTTCTTC; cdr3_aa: CASSRQGEYNEQFF
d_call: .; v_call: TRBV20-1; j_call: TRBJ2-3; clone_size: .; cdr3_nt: TGCAGTGCTCAACTAGGGGATACGCAGTATTTT; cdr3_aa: CSAQLGDTQYF
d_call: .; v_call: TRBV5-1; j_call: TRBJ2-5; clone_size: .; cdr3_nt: TGCGCCAGTAAGACAGAAGAGACCCAGTACTTC; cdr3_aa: CASKTEETQYF
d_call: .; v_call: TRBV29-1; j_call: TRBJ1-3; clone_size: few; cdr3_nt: TGCAGCGCGGAAGACAGATATCTAGACACCATATATTTT; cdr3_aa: CSAEDRYLDTIYF
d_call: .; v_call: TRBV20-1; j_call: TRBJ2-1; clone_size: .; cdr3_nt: TGCAGTGCTGGGGGCCAACACAAGCAGTTCTTC; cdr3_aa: CSAGGQHKQFF
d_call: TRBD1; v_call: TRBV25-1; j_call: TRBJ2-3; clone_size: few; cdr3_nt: TGTGCCAGCAGTGAATTACCGGGACAGGGGGCTAGCACAGATACGCAGTATTTT; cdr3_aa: CASSELPGQGASTDTQYF
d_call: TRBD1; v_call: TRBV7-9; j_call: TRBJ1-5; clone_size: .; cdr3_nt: TGTGCCAGCAGCTTAAGACAGGGCAATGTCAATCAGCCCCAGCATTTT; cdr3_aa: CASSLRQGNVNQPQHF
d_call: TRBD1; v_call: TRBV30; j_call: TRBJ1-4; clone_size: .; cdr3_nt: TGTGCAGTCGGGACAGTTGAAAAACTGTTTTTT; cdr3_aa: CAVGTVEKLFF
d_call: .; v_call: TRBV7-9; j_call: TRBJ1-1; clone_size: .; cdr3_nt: TGTGCCAGCAGCTTAGAGACAGGTGAAGCTTTCTTT; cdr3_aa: CASSLETGEAFF
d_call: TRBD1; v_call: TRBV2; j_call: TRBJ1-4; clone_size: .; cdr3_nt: TGTGCCAGCAGCTTGCAGGGGGCAGGGGAAAAACTGTTTTTT; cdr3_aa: CASSLQGAGEKLFF
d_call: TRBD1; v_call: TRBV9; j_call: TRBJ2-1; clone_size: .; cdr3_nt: TGTGCCAGCAGCGTAGGGCAGGGGGTCTACAATGAGCAGTTCTTC; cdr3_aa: CASSVGQGVYNEQFF
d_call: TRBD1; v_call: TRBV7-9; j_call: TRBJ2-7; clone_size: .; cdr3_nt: TGTGCCAGCAGCGGACCGGGACAGGGTAACGAGCAGTACTTC; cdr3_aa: CASSGPGQGNEQYF
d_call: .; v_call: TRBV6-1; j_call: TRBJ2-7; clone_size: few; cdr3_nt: TGTGCCAGCCAGACAGCAATATACGAGCAGTACTTC; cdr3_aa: CASQTAIYEQYF
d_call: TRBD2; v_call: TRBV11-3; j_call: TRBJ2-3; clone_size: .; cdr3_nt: TGTGCCAGCAAGCCCACTAGCGGGAGCGATACGCAGTATTTT; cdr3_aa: CASKPTSGSDTQYF
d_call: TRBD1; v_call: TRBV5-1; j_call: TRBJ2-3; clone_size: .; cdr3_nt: TGCGCCAGCAGCTTGCCAGGGGGTACAGATACGCAGTATTTT; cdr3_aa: CASSLPGGTDTQYF
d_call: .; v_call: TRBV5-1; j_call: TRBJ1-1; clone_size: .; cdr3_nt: TGCGCCAGCAGCCTCTTGGGGACATGGAACACTGAAGCTTTCTTT; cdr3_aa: CASSLLGTWNTEAFF
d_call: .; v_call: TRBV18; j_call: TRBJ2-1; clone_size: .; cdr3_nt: TGTGCCAGCTCACCACCAGACACCAATGAGCAGTTCTTC; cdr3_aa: CASSPPDTNEQFF
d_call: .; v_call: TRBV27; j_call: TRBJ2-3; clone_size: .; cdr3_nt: TGTGCCAGCAGTTTCAGTCAGCGGTACACAGATACGCAGTATTTT; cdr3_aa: CASSFSQRYTDTQYF
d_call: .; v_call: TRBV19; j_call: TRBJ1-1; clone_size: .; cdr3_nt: TGTGCCAGTAAACCAGGGGAATTGAACACTGAAGCTTTCTTT; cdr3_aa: CASKPGELNTEAFF
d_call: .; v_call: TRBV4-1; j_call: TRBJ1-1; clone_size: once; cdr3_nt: TGCGCCAGCAGCCTTGGCGGCAGGACAGCTAGTAACACTGAAGCTTTCTTT; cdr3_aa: CASSLGGRTASNTEAFF
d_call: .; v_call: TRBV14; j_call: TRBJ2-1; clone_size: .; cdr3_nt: TGTGCCAGCAGCGCTGGACTACTCCCCAATGAGCAGTTCTTC; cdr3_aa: CASSAGLLPNEQFF
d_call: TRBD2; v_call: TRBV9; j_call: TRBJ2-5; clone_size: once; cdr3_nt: TGTGCCAGCAGCGTAGGCCCACGGGGGGAAGAGACCCAGTACTTC; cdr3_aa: CASSVGPRGEETQYF